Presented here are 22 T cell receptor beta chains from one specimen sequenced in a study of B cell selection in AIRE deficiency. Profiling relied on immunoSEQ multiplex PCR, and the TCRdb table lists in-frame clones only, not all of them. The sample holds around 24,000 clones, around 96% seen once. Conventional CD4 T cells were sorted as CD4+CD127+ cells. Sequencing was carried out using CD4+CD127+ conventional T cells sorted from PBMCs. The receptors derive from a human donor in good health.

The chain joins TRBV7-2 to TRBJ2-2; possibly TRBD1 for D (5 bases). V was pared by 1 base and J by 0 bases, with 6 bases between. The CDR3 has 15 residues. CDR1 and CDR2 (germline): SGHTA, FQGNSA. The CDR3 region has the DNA TGTGCCAGCAGCTTAGGGACACCGAACACCGGGGAGCTGTTTTTT. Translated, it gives CASSLGTPNTGELFF.

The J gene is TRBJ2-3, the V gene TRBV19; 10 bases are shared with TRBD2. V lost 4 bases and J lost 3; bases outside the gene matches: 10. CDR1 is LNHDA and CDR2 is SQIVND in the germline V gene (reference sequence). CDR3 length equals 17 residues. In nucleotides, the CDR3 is TGTGCCAGTAGTAATTTGGGAGCGGGGGGGCATACAGATACGCAGTATTTT. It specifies CASSNLGAGGHTDTQYF.

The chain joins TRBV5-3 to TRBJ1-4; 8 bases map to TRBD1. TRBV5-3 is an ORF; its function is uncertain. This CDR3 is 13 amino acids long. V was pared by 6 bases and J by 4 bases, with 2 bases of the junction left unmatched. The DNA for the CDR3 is TGTGCCAGAACCGGACAGGGTAATGAAAAACTGTTTTTT. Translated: CARTGQGNEKLFF.

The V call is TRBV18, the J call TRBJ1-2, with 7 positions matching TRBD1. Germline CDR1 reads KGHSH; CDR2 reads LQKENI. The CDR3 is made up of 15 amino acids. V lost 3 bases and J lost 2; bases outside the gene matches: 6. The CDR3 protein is CASSPYGQANYGYTF. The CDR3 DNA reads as TGTGCCAGCTCACCCTACGGACAGGCAAACTATGGCTACACCTTC.

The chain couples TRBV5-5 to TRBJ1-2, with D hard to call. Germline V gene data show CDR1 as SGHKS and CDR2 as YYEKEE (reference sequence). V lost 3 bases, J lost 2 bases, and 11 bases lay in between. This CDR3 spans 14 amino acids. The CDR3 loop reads CASSWGGLNYGYTF. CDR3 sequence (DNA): TGTGCCAGCAGCTGGGGAGGGCTCAACTATGGCTACACCTTC.

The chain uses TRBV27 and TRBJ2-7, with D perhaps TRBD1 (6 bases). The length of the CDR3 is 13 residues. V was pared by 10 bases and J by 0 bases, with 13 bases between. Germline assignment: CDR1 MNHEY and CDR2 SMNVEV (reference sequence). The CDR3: CATGQQSSYEQYF. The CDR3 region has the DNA TGTGCCACCGGACAGCAAAGCTCCTACGAGCAGTACTTC.

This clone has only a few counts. The CDR3 DNA reads as TGCGCCAGCAGCTTGGATTTCCGGGGGCGTGTCGAGCAGTACTTC. Translation gives CASSLDFRGRVEQYF. This chain joins TRBV5-1 and TRBJ2-7, with D perhaps being TRBD1 or TRBD2 (6 bases each). The CDR3 covers 15 residues. Trimming removed 0 bases at V and 6 bases at J, with 16 bases between. Germline V gene lookup returns CDR1 SGHRS and CDR2 YFSETQ.

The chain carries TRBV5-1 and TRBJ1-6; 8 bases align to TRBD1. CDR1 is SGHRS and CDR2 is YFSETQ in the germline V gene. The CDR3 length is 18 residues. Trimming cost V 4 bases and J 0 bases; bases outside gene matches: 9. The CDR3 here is CASSPGQGVNSYNSPLHF. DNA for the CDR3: TGCGCCAGCAGCCCAGGACAGGGTGTTAACTCCTATAATTCACCCCTCCACTTT.

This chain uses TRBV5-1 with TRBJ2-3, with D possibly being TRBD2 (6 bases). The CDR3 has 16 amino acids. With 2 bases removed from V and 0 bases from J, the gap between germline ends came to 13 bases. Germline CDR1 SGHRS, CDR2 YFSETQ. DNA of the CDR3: TGCGCCAGCAGCTTAGGGCGGGGACCGAGCACAGATACGCAGTATTTT. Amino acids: CASSLGRGPSTDTQYF.

As DNA, the CDR3 is TGTGCCACCAGCAGACTACCGGGACAGGGTCTTTTGAACACTGAAGCTTTCTTT. This translates into CATSRLPGQGLLNTEAFF. This rearrangement joins TRBV15 to TRBJ1-1, with 9 bases identical to TRBD1. V gave up 2 bases and J gave up 0 bases; unmatched junction bases: 10. CDR3 length: 18 residues. CDR1 is LNHNV, CDR2 YYDKDF, per germline (reference sequence).

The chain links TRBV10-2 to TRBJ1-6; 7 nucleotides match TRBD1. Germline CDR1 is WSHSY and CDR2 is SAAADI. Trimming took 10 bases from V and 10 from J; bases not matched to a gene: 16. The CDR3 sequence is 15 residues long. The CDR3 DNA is TGCGCCACATTCGACAGGGCCTCTGAAGGATCACCCCTCCACTTT. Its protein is CATFDRASEGSPLHF.

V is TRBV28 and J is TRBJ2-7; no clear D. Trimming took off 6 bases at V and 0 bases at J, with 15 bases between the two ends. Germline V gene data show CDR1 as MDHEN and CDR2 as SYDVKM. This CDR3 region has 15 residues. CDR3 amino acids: CASSLPRPSSYEQYF. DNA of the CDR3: TGTGCCAGCAGCTTACCGAGACCGTCCTCCTACGAGCAGTACTTC.

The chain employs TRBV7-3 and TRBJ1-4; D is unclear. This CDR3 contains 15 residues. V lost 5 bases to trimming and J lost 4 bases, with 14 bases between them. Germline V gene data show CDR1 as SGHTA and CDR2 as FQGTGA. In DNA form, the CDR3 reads TGTGCCAGCAGCCTCGAGGCACAGCTTAATGAAAAACTGTTTTTT. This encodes CASSLEAQLNEKLFF.

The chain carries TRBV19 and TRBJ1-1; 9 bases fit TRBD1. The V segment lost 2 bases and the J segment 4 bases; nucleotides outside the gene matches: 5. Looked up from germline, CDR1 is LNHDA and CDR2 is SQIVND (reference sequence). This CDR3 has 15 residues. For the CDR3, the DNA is TGTGCCAGTAGTATAACAGGACAGGGGATCACTGAAGCTTTCTTT. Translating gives CASSITGQGITEAFF.

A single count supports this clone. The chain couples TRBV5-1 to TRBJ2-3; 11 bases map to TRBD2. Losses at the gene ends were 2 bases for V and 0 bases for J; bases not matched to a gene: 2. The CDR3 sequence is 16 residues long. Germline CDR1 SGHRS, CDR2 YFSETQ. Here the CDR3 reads CASSFRTSGSTDTQYF. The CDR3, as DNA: TGCGCCAGCAGCTTTCGGACTAGCGGGAGCACAGATACGCAGTATTTT.

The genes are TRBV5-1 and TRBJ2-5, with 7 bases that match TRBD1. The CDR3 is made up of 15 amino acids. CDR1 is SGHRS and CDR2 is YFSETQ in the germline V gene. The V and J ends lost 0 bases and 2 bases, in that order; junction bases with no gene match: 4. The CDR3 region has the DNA TGCGCCAGCAGCTTGGCGGGGACAGAACAAGAGACCCAGTACTTC. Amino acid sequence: CASSLAGTEQETQYF.

The CDR3 nucleotides read TGTGCCAGCAGTGGCAAATTCCCCTCCTACGAGCAGTACTTC. Translated, it gives CASSGKFPSYEQYF. The genes are TRBV6-1 and TRBJ2-7; D ambiguous. Germline-derived CDR1 and CDR2 are MNHNS and SASEGT. This CDR3 contains 14 residues. V was clipped by 4 bases and J by 0 bases, with 10 bases between them.

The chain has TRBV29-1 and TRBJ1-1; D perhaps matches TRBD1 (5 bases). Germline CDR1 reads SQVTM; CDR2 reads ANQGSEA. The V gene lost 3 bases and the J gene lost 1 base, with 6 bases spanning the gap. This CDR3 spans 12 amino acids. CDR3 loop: CSVDRENTEAFF. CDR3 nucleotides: TGCAGCGTTGACAGGGAGAACACTGAAGCTTTCTTT.

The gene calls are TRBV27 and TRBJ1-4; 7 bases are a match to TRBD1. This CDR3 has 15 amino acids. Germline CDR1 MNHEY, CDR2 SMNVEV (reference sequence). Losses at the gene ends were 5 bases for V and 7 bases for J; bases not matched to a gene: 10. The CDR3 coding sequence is TGTGCCAGCAGTCCCACAGGGGACACAAGTGAAAAACTGTTTTTT. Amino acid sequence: CASSPTGDTSEKLFF.

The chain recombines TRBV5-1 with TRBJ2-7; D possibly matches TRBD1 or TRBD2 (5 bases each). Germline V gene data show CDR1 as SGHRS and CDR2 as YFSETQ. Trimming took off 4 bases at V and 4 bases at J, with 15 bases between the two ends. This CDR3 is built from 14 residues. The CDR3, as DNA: TGCGCCAGCAGCATAATCCGGGGCTTATACGAGCAGTACTTC. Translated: CASSIIRGLYEQYF.

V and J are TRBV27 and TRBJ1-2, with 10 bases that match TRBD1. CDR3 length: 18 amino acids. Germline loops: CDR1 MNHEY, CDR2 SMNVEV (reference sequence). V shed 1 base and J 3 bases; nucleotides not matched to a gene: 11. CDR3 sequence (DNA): TGTGCCAGCAGTTTATTGCACTCGAGGGACAGGGGTTACTATGGCTACACCTTC. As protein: CASSLLHSRDRGYYGYTF.

CDR3: CASSVTGSTNEKLFF. CDR3 DNA sequence: TGCGCCAGCAGCGTAACAGGGTCAACTAATGAAAAACTGTTTTTT. The genes are TRBV5-1 and TRBJ1-4, with D possibly TRBD1 on 6 matching bases. The CDR3 totals 15 residues. Germline-derived CDR1 and CDR2 are SGHRS and YFSETQ. Trimming took 4 bases from V and 0 from J, leaving 10 bases between them.